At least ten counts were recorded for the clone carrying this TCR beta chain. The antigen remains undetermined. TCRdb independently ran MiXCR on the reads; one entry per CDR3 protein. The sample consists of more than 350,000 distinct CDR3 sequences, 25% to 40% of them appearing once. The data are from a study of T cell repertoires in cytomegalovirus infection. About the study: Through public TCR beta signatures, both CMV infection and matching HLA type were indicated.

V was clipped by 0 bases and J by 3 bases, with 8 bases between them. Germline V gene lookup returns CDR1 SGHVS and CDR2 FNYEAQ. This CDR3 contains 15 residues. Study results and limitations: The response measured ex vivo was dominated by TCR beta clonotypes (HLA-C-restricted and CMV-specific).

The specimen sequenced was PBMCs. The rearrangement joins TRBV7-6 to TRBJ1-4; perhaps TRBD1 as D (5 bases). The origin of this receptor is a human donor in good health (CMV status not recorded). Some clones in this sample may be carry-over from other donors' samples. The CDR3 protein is CASSLASGPNEKLFF. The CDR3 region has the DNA TGTGCCAGCAGCTTAGCGTCGGGGCCTAATGAAAAACTGTTTTTT.